This T cell receptor (beta chain) appears in the sequencing data of a study of blood T cell repertoires in COVID-19. Study summary: The United States, Italy and Spain provided the acute and convalescent COVID-19 samples. Sources were T cells, B-cell-depleted T cells, or PBMCs; the material itself was cDNA or gDNA.

Per the original methods: From reference gene primer amplification, estimates of nucleated cell counts were derived. Using immunoSEQ multiplex PCR, the repertoire was profiled, and TCRdb retains in-frame clones only, with some absent. That table furnishes V, J and clone size, whereas the DNA furnished D and trimming. The sample lists around 160,000 clones; more than 80% were seen once. Germline V gives CDR1 SEHNR, CDR2 FQNEAQ (reference sequence). The CDR3 runs to 16 residues. V lost 1 base to trimming and J lost 7 bases, with 17 bases between them. This TCR came from a man aged 55 to 70 with acute or convalescent COVID-19. Material: peripheral blood. The gene calls are TRBV7-9 and TRBJ2-1, with a tentative D call TRBD2 (6 bases). CDR3 DNA: TGTGCCAGCAGCTTAGGGAGGAGCGGGCGCGGTAATGAGCAGTTCTTC. This gives the protein CASSLGRSGRGNEQFF.